In its sample, the clone carrying this T cell receptor (beta chain) was seen a few times. Its antigen is unidentified. This record comes from a study of shared clonotypes between healthy human individuals. General study results and limits: Naive subsets generally had larger estimated richness than memory subsets.

Positive CCR7 selection of CD45RO-negative cells yielded the naive CD8 cells, and terminally differentiated effector memory CD45RA+ cells were excluded. Libraries were prepared by immunoSEQ multiplex PCR; TCRdb keeps only in-frame clonotypes and omits some of them. The repertoire holds roughly 1,800,000 clones, with over 85% as singletons. V was shortened by 2 bases and J by 2 bases, with 7 bases between the two germline ends. Germline lookup yields CDR1 GTSNPN and CDR2 SVGIG (reference sequence). This CDR3 spans 13 amino acids. The sequenced material came from naive CD8+ T cells sorted from blood. This receptor was obtained from a young man in good health. The chain carries TRBV30 and TRBJ1-3; D is ambiguous. CDR3 DNA: TGTGCCTGGAGTTGGGCAACTGGAAACACCATATATTTT. Protein product: CAWSWATGNTIYF. The whole variable domain, filled in from reference TRBV30 and TRBJ1-3, reads SQTIHQWPATLVQPVGSPLSLECTVEGTSNPNLYWYRQAAGRGLQLLFYSVGIGQISSEVPQNLSASRPQDRQFILSSKKLLLSDSGFYLCAWSWATGNTIYFGEGSWLTVV.